The 17 T cell receptor beta chains in this list originate from one sample, sequenced in a study of identical twins. MiXCR, run by TCRdb on the 5' RACE reads, gives a single entry per CDR3 protein. The sample has hundreds of thousands of distinct CDR3 sequences, around 6.1% seen once. The specimen was naive T cells sorted from blood. The receptors were gathered from a man aged 18 to 29 in good health.

The chain joins TRBV6-5 to TRBJ2-5, with 7 positions matching TRBD2. CDR3 length: 15 amino acids. The V gene's germline CDR1 is MNHEY and CDR2 SVGAGI. Trimming at V came to 4 bases and at J to 4 bases, leaving 9 bases not matched to a gene. The CDR3 sequence: CASSSSMGGPETQYF. Written as DNA, the CDR3 is TGTGCCAGCAGTTCCTCGATGGGAGGGCCAGAGACCCAGTACTTC.

The rearrangement links TRBV10-2 to TRBJ2-7, with a weak D call TRBD2 (7 bases). This CDR3 contains 12 residues. V was trimmed by 5 bases and J by 6 bases, leaving 11 bases between them. Germline-derived CDR1 and CDR2 are WSHSY and SAAADI. The DNA of the CDR3 is TGCGCCAGCAGTAGGGGGGGCCGCGAGCAGTACGTC. It encodes CASSRGGREQYV.

Many counts were recorded for this clonotype. The chain recombines TRBV24-1 with TRBJ2-7; 8 bases fit TRBD2. The V gene's germline CDR1 is KGHDR and CDR2 SFDVKD. The CDR3 contains 14 residues. J was trimmed by 3 bases and V by 5 bases; bases with no gene match: 5. The CDR3 sequence is CATSAASGLYEQYF. The CDR3 DNA follows: TGTGCCACCAGTGCGGCTAGCGGGCTCTACGAGCAGTACTTC.

This clonotype was counted at least ten times. The J gene is TRBJ1-1, the V gene TRBV20-1; D remains ambiguous. Per the germline V gene, CDR1 is DFQATT and CDR2 is SNEGSKA (reference sequence). The CDR3 is made up of 15 amino acids. Trimming cost V 1 base and J 7 bases, with 19 bases left between them. The CDR3 nucleotides are TGCAGTGCTAGAGGCCCAAGGGCCTCGGCAAATGAAGCTTTCTTT. Translating gives CSARGPRASANEAFF.

V gene TRBV28 combines with J gene TRBJ2-3; 11 bases match TRBD2. This CDR3 contains 15 residues. V lost 5 bases, J lost 6 bases, and 7 bases stayed unmatched. The germline V gene encodes CDR1 MDHEN and CDR2 SYDVKM. CDR3 coding DNA: TGTGCCAGCAGTGATAGCGGGAGGGCCTCGGATACGCAGTATTTT. Protein product: CASSDSGRASDTQYF.

The table lists this clonotype with a few counts. The chain is built from TRBV5-1 and TRBJ2-3; D remains unclear. Trimming took off 3 bases at V and 4 bases at J, with 6 bases between the two ends. Germline V lookup: CDR1 SGHRS, CDR2 YFSETQ. The CDR3 is 12 amino acids. DNA for the CDR3: TGCGCCAGCAGCTCCCAGGCAGATACGCAGTATTTT. Protein product: CASSSQADTQYF.

In this sample, this clonotype turned up many times. The chain employs TRBV12-3 or TRBV12-4 and TRBJ2-2; D gene ambiguous. The CDR3 extends over 14 amino acids. The V end lost 0 bases, the J end lost 5 bases, and 7 bases lay between the germline ends. For the CDR3, the DNA is TGTGCCAGCAGTTTAGCGACGGAGACCGGGGAGCTGTTTTTT. The encoded protein is CASSLATETGELFF.

At least ten counts were recorded for this clonotype. V usage is TRBV5-1 and J usage is TRBJ2-3; D perhaps matches TRBD2 (7 bases). Germline V gene sequence: CDR1 SGHRS, CDR2 YFSETQ. This CDR3 spans 16 amino acids. The V and J ends lost 1 base and 2 bases respectively, with 14 bases between them. The chain's CDR3 is CASSLTRGRLTDTQYF. The CDR3 region has the DNA TGCGCCAGCAGCTTGACGCGGGGGCGACTCACAGATACGCAGTATTTT.

This clonotype was detected ten times or more. The chain couples TRBV7-9 to TRBJ2-2, with TRBD2 identical over 7 bases. Trimming at V came to 6 bases and at J to 2 bases, leaving 6 bases not matched to a gene. In germline, CDR1 is SEHNR, CDR2 FQNEAQ (reference sequence). The CDR3 is made up of 15 amino acids. The CDR3 sequence is CASSRPGLNTGELFF. In nucleotides, the CDR3 is TGTGCCAGCAGTCGCCCGGGACTAAACACCGGGGAGCTGTTTTTT.

This clonotype was detected a few times. This CDR3 reads CASSFSGSLNEQYV. As DNA, the CDR3 is TGTGCCAGCAGCTTCAGCGGGAGCTTAAACGAGCAGTACGTC. The chain recombines TRBV13 with TRBJ2-7, with 8 bases that match TRBD2. V lost 3 bases, J lost 5 bases, and 6 bases stayed unmatched. CDR1 and CDR2 (germline): PRHDT, FYEKMQ (reference sequence). The CDR3 has 14 amino acids.

The chain combines TRBV6-5 with TRBJ2-1; D tentatively fits TRBD1 or TRBD2 (5 bases each). V lost 7 bases and J 12 bases, leaving 16 bases between the germline ends. CDR1 is MNHEY, CDR2 SVGAGI, per germline. The CDR3 runs to 12 residues. CDR3 in amino acids: CASTAPGRRQFF. Here the CDR3 DNA reads TGTGCCAGCACTGCCCCGGGACGACGGCAGTTCTTC.

This clonotype occurred many times. The rearrangement joins TRBV4-2 to TRBJ2-5, with TRBD1 as a possible D gene (6 bases). V dropped 0 bases and J dropped 0 bases, with 14 bases sitting between them. The CDR3 spans 17 residues. CDR1 is LGHNA, CDR2 YNFKEQ, per germline. CDR3 protein: CASSQEGTIMYQETQYF. As DNA, the CDR3 is TGTGCCAGCAGCCAAGAGGGGACAATTATGTACCAAGAGACCCAGTACTTC.

This clonotype was counted only a few times. V usage is TRBV12-3 or TRBV12-4 and J usage is TRBJ1-5; possible D gene TRBD1, 5 bases. This CDR3 is built from 17 residues. Trimming pared 2 bases from V and 9 bases from J, leaving 23 bases between. The DNA of the CDR3 is TGTGCCAGCAGTTTACGGTCGGGACTGGGCCATTATCGGCCCCAGCATTTT. It translates to CASSLRSGLGHYRPQHF.

This clonotype appeared a few times. The chain joins TRBV7-3 to TRBJ1-1, with 7 bases lining up with TRBD1. Trimming took 3 bases from V and 4 from J; bases not matched to a gene: 2. The CDR3 has 13 amino acids. Looked up from germline, CDR1 is SGHTA and CDR2 is FQGTGA. This CDR3 is CASSFDRVTEAFF. The CDR3 DNA sequence: TGTGCCAGCAGCTTCGACAGGGTCACTGAAGCTTTCTTT.

This clonotype was seen many times. This chain connects TRBV5-6 to TRBJ2-5, with TRBD2 matching 9 bases. With 2 bases clipped from V and 0 bases from J, the junction kept 5 bases outside the gene matches. This CDR3 contains 16 residues. The germline CDR1 and CDR2 sequences are SGHDT and YYEEEE. The CDR3 here is CASSFRASGNQETQYF. The CDR3, as DNA: TGTGCCAGCAGCTTTAGGGCTAGCGGGAACCAAGAGACCCAGTACTTC. Full variable domain (missing parts from reference TRBV5-6 and TRBJ2-5): DAGVTQSPTHLIKTRGQQVTLRCSPKSGHDTVSWYQQALGQGPQFIFQYYEEEERQRGNFPDRFSGHQFPNYSSELNVNALLLGDSALYLCASSFRASGNQETQYFGPGTRLLVL.

About this clonotype itself: Just one base apart from a much larger clone, this may be a read error. This is likely a read error, given that the CDR3 carries no conserved phenylalanine or tryptophan at its end. V and J are TRBV5-1 and TRBJ1-1, with 7 positions matching TRBD1. The V gene end was trimmed by 3 bases and the J gene end by 1 base; junction bases not matched to a gene: 9. CDR3 length: 16 amino acids. Germline V gives CDR1 SGHRS, CDR2 YFSETQ. CDR3 residues: CASSWTGGQANTEAFL. The CDR3 DNA is TGCGCCAGCAGCTGGACAGGCGGTCAGGCGAACACTGAAGCTTTCCTT.

This clonotype has more than one count but fewer than ten. The rearrangement uses TRBV6-1 and TRBJ1-4; maybe TRBD1 (5 bases). The CDR3 extends over 15 amino acids. Trimming cost V 1 base and J 7 bases, with 13 bases left between them. Per the germline V gene, CDR1 is MNHNS and CDR2 is SASEGT. The DNA for the CDR3 is TGTGCCAGCAGTGAAGAAGTCAGGGAGGGTGAAAAACTGTTTTTT. The encoded protein is CASSEEVREGEKLFF.